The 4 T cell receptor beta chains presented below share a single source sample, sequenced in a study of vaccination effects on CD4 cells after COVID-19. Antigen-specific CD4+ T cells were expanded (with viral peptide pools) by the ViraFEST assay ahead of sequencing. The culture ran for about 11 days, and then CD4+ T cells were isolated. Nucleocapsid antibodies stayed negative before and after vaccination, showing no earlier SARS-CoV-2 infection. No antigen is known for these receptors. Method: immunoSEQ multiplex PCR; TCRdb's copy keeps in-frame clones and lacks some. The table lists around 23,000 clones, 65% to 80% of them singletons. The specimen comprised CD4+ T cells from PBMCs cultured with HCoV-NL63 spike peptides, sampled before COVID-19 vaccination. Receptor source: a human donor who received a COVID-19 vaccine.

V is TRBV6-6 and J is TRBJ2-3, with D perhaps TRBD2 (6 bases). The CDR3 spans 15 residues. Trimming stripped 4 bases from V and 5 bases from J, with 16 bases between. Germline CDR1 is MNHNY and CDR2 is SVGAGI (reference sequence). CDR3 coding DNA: TGTGCCAGCAGTTTCCGCGGGGCCGTTTTAGATACGCAGTATTTT. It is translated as CASSFRGAVLDTQYF.

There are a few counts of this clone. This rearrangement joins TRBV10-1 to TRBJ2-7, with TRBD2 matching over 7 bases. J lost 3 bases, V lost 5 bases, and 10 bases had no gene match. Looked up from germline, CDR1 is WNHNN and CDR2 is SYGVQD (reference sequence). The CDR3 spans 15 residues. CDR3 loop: CASSNARERDYEQYF. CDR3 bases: TGCGCCAGCAGTAACGCGCGGGAGAGGGACTACGAGCAGTACTTC.

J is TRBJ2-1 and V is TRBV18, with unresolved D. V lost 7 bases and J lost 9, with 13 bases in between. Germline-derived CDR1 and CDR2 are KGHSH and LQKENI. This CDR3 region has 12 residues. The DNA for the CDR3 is TGTGCCAGCTTAAGAGTCTCGGGTGAGCAGTTCTTC. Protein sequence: CASLRVSGEQFF.

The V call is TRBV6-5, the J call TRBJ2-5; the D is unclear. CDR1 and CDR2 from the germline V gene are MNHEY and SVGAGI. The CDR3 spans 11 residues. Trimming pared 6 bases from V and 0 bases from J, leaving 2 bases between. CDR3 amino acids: CASRNQETQYF. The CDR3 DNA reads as TGTGCCAGCAGAAACCAAGAGACCCAGTACTTC.